A single sample is the source of the 19 T cell receptor beta chains below, sequenced in a study of shared clonotypes between healthy human individuals (dated by TCRdb to about 2020). The method was the immunoSEQ multiplex PCR assay. As stored in TCRdb, this immuneACCESS dataset retains in-frame rearrangements with V and J assigned. A fraction of the clones does not appear; measured against another copy, unresolved V genes explain less than half of the discrepancy, and the remainder lacks a known reason. This sample has about 1.5 million clones in its table, and 95% to 99% of those were observed once. The ten largest account for 0.4% to 0.45% of the sample. The material sequenced was naive CD4+ T cells sorted from blood. The cell subset or site label for this specimen denotes: CD45RA+ positively selected. The receptors were gathered from a young man in good health.

The V gene is TRBV7-9, the J gene TRBJ2-2; D might be TRBD2 (6 bases). Germline CDR1 SEHNR, CDR2 FQNEAQ (reference sequence). The CDR3 loop spans 16 amino acids. Trimming took off 3 bases at V and 4 bases at J, with 15 bases between the two ends. CDR3 sequence: CASSFFRDFSTGELFF. The CDR3 region has the DNA TGTGCCAGCAGCTTTTTCCGGGACTTTTCCACCGGGGAGCTGTTTTTT.

V and J are TRBV6-5 and TRBJ1-1, with 7 nucleotides matching TRBD1. The CDR3 extends over 16 amino acids. J lost 0 bases, V lost 2 bases, and 6 bases had no gene match. In germline, CDR1 is MNHEY, CDR2 SVGAGI. Here the CDR3 DNA reads TGTGCCAGCAGTTACGGGGACAGATACATGAACACTGAAGCTTTCTTT. Translated, it gives CASSYGDRYMNTEAFF.

V gene TRBV15 combines with J gene TRBJ2-5; D gene uncertain. V lost 4 bases to trimming and J lost 4 bases, with 7 bases between them. The CDR3 loop spans 12 amino acids. Per the germline V gene, CDR1 is LNHNV and CDR2 is YYDKDF (reference sequence). The CDR3 DNA is TGTGCCACCAGCAAGAGACGAGAGACCCAGTACTTC. Protein product: CATSKRRETQYF.

The genes are TRBV29-1 and TRBJ1-2, with TRBD1 as a possible D gene (5 bases). CDR1 and CDR2 from the germline V gene are SQVTM and ANQGSEA. The CDR3 has 16 amino acids. V was clipped by 3 bases and J by 4 bases, with 21 bases between them. The CDR3, as DNA: TGCAGCGTTGAGGAAACCTTTAGGGGTTTTAGCTATGGCTACACCTTC. Amino acid sequence: CSVEETFRGFSYGYTF.

DNA for the CDR3: TGTGCCAGCAGCCGCGGTCAGGTCGGGACCCAGTACTTC. This translates into CASSRGQVGTQYF. The chain joins TRBV6-5 to TRBJ2-5; no firm D call. The length of the CDR3 is 13 residues. V was pared by 6 bases and J by 7 bases, with 15 bases between. CDR1 MNHEY and CDR2 SVGAGI come from the germline V gene.

The chain combines TRBV7-2 with TRBJ2-7; 11 bases fit TRBD2. CDR1 and CDR2 from the germline V gene are SGHTA and FQGNSA. This CDR3 spans 14 amino acids. Unmatched junction bases numbered 5, after V lost 7 bases and J lost 3 bases. The CDR3 here is CASTATSGIYEQYF. As DNA, the CDR3 is TGTGCCAGCACCGCGACTAGCGGGATCTACGAGCAGTACTTC.

This chain links TRBV7-2 with TRBJ2-7; no clear D gene. CDR1 SGHTA and CDR2 FQGNSA come from the germline V gene. This CDR3 region has 14 residues. V gave up 5 bases and J gave up 4 bases, with 15 bases separating them. CDR3 nucleotides: TGTGCCAGCAGCCCCCAATCGACCTTTTACGAGCAGTACTTC. Encoded protein: CASSPQSTFYEQYF.

This clone was found once. The identical CDR3 is also encoded by other nucleotide sequences in the sample. V and J are TRBV7-9 and TRBJ1-1, with D uncertain. Germline V gives CDR1 SEHNR, CDR2 FQNEAQ (reference sequence). This CDR3 is 14 amino acids long. V lost 5 bases and J lost 3, with 13 bases in between. This CDR3 is CASSPGTGDTEAFF. CDR3 DNA sequence: TGTGCCAGCAGCCCAGGTACCGGGGACACTGAAGCTTTCTTT.

The genes are TRBV4-2 and TRBJ1-2; unclear D gene. Germline CDR1 and CDR2: LGHNA and YNFKEQ. V shed 1 base and J shed 6 bases, with 9 bases lying between them. The CDR3 spans 13 residues. CDR3 bases: TGTGCCAGCAGCCAAGCTGGCGGAGATGGCTACACCTTC. Translation gives CASSQAGGDGYTF.

Comment on this clone: The same CDR3 is also encoded by other DNA sequences in this sample. The gene calls are TRBV7-9 and TRBJ2-7; TRBD1 might be the D (6 bases). Germline CDR1 and CDR2: SEHNR and FQNEAQ (reference sequence). V was shortened by 5 bases and J by 4 bases, with 9 bases between the two germline ends. The CDR3 spans 12 residues. The CDR3 loop is CASSQTGYEQYF. Written as DNA, the CDR3 is TGTGCCAGCAGCCAAACAGGGTACGAGCAGTACTTC. Full variable domain (rest looked up from reference TRBV7-9 and TRBJ2-7): DTGVSQNPRHKITKRGQNVTFRCDPISEHNRLYWYRQTLGQGPEFLTYFQNEAQLEKSRLLSDRFSAERPKGSFSTLEIQRTEQGDSAMYLCASSQTGYEQYFGPGTRLTVT.

This clone occurred once. The gene calls are TRBV15 and TRBJ2-7; D might be TRBD1 or TRBD2, each matching 5 bases. This CDR3 is built from 16 residues. Trimming left V 1 base short and J 5 bases short, with 18 bases between. Germline-derived CDR1 and CDR2 are LNHNV and YYDKDF (reference sequence). DNA for the CDR3: TGTGCCACCAGCAGAGGCCTCATCGTGGGGACCCACGAGCAGTACTTC. It specifies CATSRGLIVGTHEQYF.

The chain couples TRBV29-1 to TRBJ2-3; 14 nucleotides agree with TRBD2. The J segment lost 5 bases and the V segment lost 4 bases, leaving 5 bases of the junction unmatched. In germline, CDR1 is SQVTM, CDR2 ANQGSEA. This CDR3 spans 15 amino acids. CDR3 region: CSVGRLAGGGDTQYF. CDR3 sequence (DNA): TGCAGCGTTGGAAGACTAGCGGGAGGGGGAGATACGCAGTATTTT.

The chain uses TRBV11-3 and TRBJ2-7; D gene unclear. The CDR3 totals 13 residues. V was pared by 2 bases and J by 1 base, with 6 bases between. Per germline, CDR1 SGHNT and CDR2 YENEEA. Here the CDR3 DNA reads TGTGCCAGCAGCTTACTCGAATCCTACGAGCAGTACTTC. Translation gives CASSLLESYEQYF.

This clone occurred once. This chain uses TRBV5-1 with TRBJ2-7; D could derive from TRBD1 or TRBD2 (5 bases each). Trimming left V 4 bases short and J 2 bases short, with 31 bases between. CDR1 SGHRS and CDR2 YFSETQ come from the germline V gene. The CDR3 consists of 20 residues. As DNA, the CDR3 is TGCGCCAGCAGCATAGGGCCGGGACCGTTTCCTCCTACGAGGCCCTACGAGCAGTACTTC. This sequence encodes CASSIGPGPFPPTRPYEQYF. Using reference TRBV5-1 and TRBJ2-7 for the parts outside the CDR3, the full variable domain is KAGVTQTPRYLIKTRGQQVTLSCSPISGHRSVSWYQQTPGQGLQFLFEYFSETQRNKGNFPGRFSGRQFSNSRSEMNVSTLELGDSALYLCASSIGPGPFPPTRPYEQYFGPGTRLTVT.

The chain recombines TRBV7-3 with TRBJ2-7; the match to TRBD1 covers 8 bases. The CDR3 consists of 14 residues. Germline V gene lookup returns CDR1 SGHTA and CDR2 FQGTGA. The ends lost 2 bases at V and 4 bases at J; junction bases unmatched: 4. In nucleotides, the CDR3 is TGTGCCAGCAGCTTAGGACAGGGTGGATACGAGCAGTACTTC. This translates into CASSLGQGGYEQYF.

On this clone: One end of the junction varies from germline; a read error may be responsible. The genes are TRBV6-5 and TRBJ2-4, with D unresolved. This CDR3 region has 13 residues. Germline CDR1 is MNHEY and CDR2 is SVGAGI. This CDR3 reads CASSPLGNIHPFF. The CDR3, as DNA: TGTGCCAGCAGTCCTTTGGGCAACATTCATCCCTTCTTC.

This chain links TRBV5-1 with TRBJ1-2; the match to TRBD1 covers 9 bases. Germline loops: CDR1 SGHRS, CDR2 YFSETQ. V lost 4 bases and J lost 4; bases outside the gene matches: 2. This CDR3 comprises 13 residues. CDR3 residues: CASSLQGAYGYTF. The CDR3 bases are TGCGCCAGCAGCCTACAGGGGGCCTATGGCTACACCTTC.

The V and J genes are TRBV6-1 and TRBJ1-5; D call uncertain. The germline V gene has CDR1 MNHNS and CDR2 SASEGT. This CDR3 is built from 13 residues. Trimming cost V 6 bases and J 3 bases, with 9 bases left between them. For the CDR3, the DNA is TGTGCCAGCAGAGATTTGATCAATCAGCCCCAGCATTTT. Translation gives CASRDLINQPQHF.

This chain uses TRBV29-1 with TRBJ2-1; D might be TRBD2 (5 bases). Trimming left V 0 bases short and J 4 bases short, with 19 bases between. The CDR3 sequence is 17 residues long. Per the germline V gene, CDR1 is SQVTM and CDR2 is ANQGSEA. The CDR3 DNA follows: TGCAGCGTTGAAGAGAGGGCACCCCCACACTTATACAATGAGCAGTTCTTC. It codes for CSVEERAPPHLYNEQFF.